Sequencing of this TCR beta chain was carried out in a study of glioma-infiltrating T cells. Study outcomes and limitations: CDR3 overlap between tissue and blood was very small.

This clonotype was counted at least ten times. Its target is unknown. The iRepertoire nested amplicon-rescue multiplex PCR amplified TCR alpha and beta CDR3s from RNA. One-step reverse transcription and amplification started from roughly 100-400 ng of tissue mRNA or PBMC total RNA. Each CDR3 protein gets one entry after TCRdb re-called the multiplex PCR reads with MiXCR. The sample shows about 130,000 distinct CDR3 sequences, about 25% of them seen only once. This receptor was taken from a human donor with low-grade glioma or glioblastoma, undergoing nonglioma brain surgery, or in good health (not recorded which). Specimen: glioma tissue, nonneoplastic brain tissue, or PBMCs (not recorded which).

The CDR3 loop is CASRTGNNEQFF. In DNA form, the CDR3 reads TGTGCCAGCAGAACAGGGAACAATGAGCAGTTCTTC. This chain connects TRBV6-1 to TRBJ2-1; TRBD1 is a possible D gene (6 bases). CDR1 MNHNS and CDR2 SASEGT come from the germline V gene. The CDR3 has 12 amino acids. V lost 6 bases to trimming and J lost 5 bases, with 8 bases between them.